The present entry profiles one T cell receptor beta chain with its context. The CDR3 runs to 15 residues. The germline V gene has CDR1 MNHNY and CDR2 SVGAGI (reference sequence). The J segment lost 6 bases and the V segment lost 0 bases, leaving 4 bases of the junction unmatched. This specimen belongs to a study of blood T cell repertoires in COVID-19. Per the original data handling: Amplification of reference gene primers was used by the study to estimate nucleated cell counts. Assay used: immunoSEQ multiplex PCR; TCRdb lists only in-frame clones, some missing. V, J and clone size derive from that table, while D and trimming were established from the DNA sequence. The table shows some 490,000 clones, with approximately 83% occurring only once.

V and J are TRBV6-6 and TRBJ1-3; 8 bases fit TRBD1. The clonotype was recovered from a human donor in a cohort sampled during active COVID-19. Sequencing was carried out using peripheral blood. DNA of the CDR3: TGTGCCAGCAGTTACTCGGACAGGGTGGTAAACACCATATATTTT. Translation gives CASSYSDRVVNTIYF.